The clone carrying this TCR beta chain was counted between two and nine times. Its cognate antigen is unknown. This specimen belongs to a study of regulatory T cells in long-lasting Graves disease. The time point was: newly diagnosed GD, antithyroid drugs for less than 3 months. RNA isolated from PBMCs was used to make the TCR library. Sequencing libraries for TCR beta were prepared with iRepertoire HTBI primers and Arm-PCR of CDR3 regions. Each CDR3 protein gets one entry after TCRdb re-called the multiplex PCR reads with MiXCR. The sample records about 470,000 distinct CDR3 sequences, roughly 16% being singletons. V gave up 2 bases and J gave up 6 bases; unmatched junction bases: 10. Germline CDR1 is SQVTM and CDR2 is ANQGSEA. The CDR3 spans 14 residues. Study-wide results and caveats: A greater number of public clonotypes (over 2,500) was shared by persistent patients than by new patients (about 960).

These sequences were also reported in another study, on T cells in Graves' hyperthyroidism and ophthalmopathy.

Specimen: peripheral blood mononuclear cells (PBMCs), collected at new diagnosis, from a patient treated with antithyroid drugs. The sequence was obtained from a middle-aged man with Graves disease. The J gene is TRBJ2-7, the V gene TRBV29-1; 7 nucleotides match TRBD1. The CDR3 here is CSVERTGGGAEQYF. In nucleotides, the CDR3 is TGCAGCGTTGAACGGACAGGTGGTGGGGCCGAGCAGTACTTC.